This T cell receptor beta chain was found in a study of early T cells in non-severe SARS-CoV-2 infection. As for the study in general: Unpaired chains resulted from sequencing bulk RNA of unsorted whole blood. Notes on the study in general: Matching against VDJdb likely underestimated virus-specific expansions, favoring anti-spike CD8.

The protocol attached unique molecular identifiers to individual cDNA molecules. Each CDR3 protein gets one entry after TCRdb re-called the 5' RACE reads with MiXCR. The table records tens of thousands of distinct CDR3 sequences, 6% to 7% of them present only once. The V gene's germline CDR1 is SGHAT and CDR2 FQDESV (reference sequence). V was clipped by 5 bases and J by 6 bases, with 16 bases between them. CDR3 length: 15 amino acids. A few counts support this clonotype. The antigen is unknown. This chain connects TRBV11-1 to TRBJ2-2; no clear D gene. The sequence was collected from an adult who was a healthcare worker with PCR-confirmed SARS-CoV-2 infection or an uninfected control (not recorded which). Sample: whole blood. The CDR3 region is CASSPYTGLSGELFF. CDR3 bases: TGTGCCAGCAGCCCTTATACGGGCCTCTCCGGGGAGCTGTTTTTT.